A single sample gave rise to the 14 T cell receptor beta chains below, sequenced in a study of T cells in Graves' hyperthyroidism and ophthalmopathy. Amplification of TCR beta CDR3 regions was performed using RNA transcripts as template. TCR CDR3 underwent first-round RT-PCR with the HTBI primer set. A single record per CDR3 protein comes from TCRdb applying MiXCR to the multiplex PCR reads. The sample contains tens of thousands of distinct CDR3 sequences, around 50% of which appear only once. Sequenced material: blood. These receptors were collected from a middle-aged woman with Graves' ophthalmopathy.

This clonotype was observed once. V and J are TRBV15 and TRBJ2-3; 9 nucleotides match TRBD1. Trimming removed 3 bases from V and 2 bases from J; junction bases left unmatched: 9. The CDR3 contains 17 residues. Germline values: CDR1 LNHNV, CDR2 YYDKDF (reference sequence). CDR3 region: CATSRGGTGISTDTQYF. The CDR3 DNA is TGTGCCACCAGCAGGGGGGGGACAGGGATATCCACAGATACGCAGTATTTT. The whole variable domain, filled in from reference TRBV15 and TRBJ2-3, reads DAMVIQNPRYQVTQFGKPVTLSCSQTLNHNVMYWYQQKSSQAPKLLFHYYDKDFNNEADTPDNFQSRRPNTSFCFLDIRSPGLGDTAMYLCATSRGGTGISTDTQYFGPGTRLTVL.

The chain has TRBV7-9 and TRBJ2-1; 9 bases align to TRBD2. The CDR3 has 15 amino acids. Germline loops: CDR1 SEHNR, CDR2 FQNEAQ (reference sequence). After removal of 4 bases from V and 9 bases from J, the junction contained 10 bases not matched to a gene. Here the CDR3 DNA reads TGTGCCAGCAGCTCCCCGGACAGCGGGAGGCGTGAGCAGTTCTTC. Translating it yields CASSSPDSGRREQFF.

The table lists this clonotype with many counts. The V gene is TRBV19, the J gene TRBJ1-5; D is perhaps TRBD1 (5 bases). This CDR3 contains 14 residues. Trimming cost V 3 bases and J 5 bases, with 11 bases left between them. Germline loops: CDR1 LNHDA, CDR2 SQIVND (reference sequence). The CDR3 nucleotides read TGTGCCAGTAGTATCAGAGGGGTCGATCAGCCCCAGCATTTT. Translated: CASSIRGVDQPQHF.

This clonotype was seen at least ten times. The gene calls are TRBV6-1 and TRBJ1-2; D gene uncertain. CDR3 length: 11 residues. Germline V gives CDR1 MNHNS, CDR2 SASEGT. V lost 2 bases and J lost 7, with 5 bases in between. CDR3 region: CASSERGGYTF. CDR3 DNA: TGTGCCAGCAGTGAACGGGGTGGCTACACCTTC.

Concerning this clonotype itself: Compared with germline, one end of the junction differs, possibly owing to a read error. V usage is TRBV11-3 and J usage is TRBJ1-2; tentative D call: TRBD1 (6 bases). CDR3 length: 18 residues. The germline V gene has CDR1 SGHNT and CDR2 YENEEA. Here the CDR3 DNA reads TGTGCCTGCAGCTTAGATCAGGGCGGGACACAAGCTAACTATGGCTACACCTTC. It specifies CACSLDQGGTQANYGYTF. Filled out from reference TRBV11-3 and TRBJ1-2, the complete variable domain reads EAGVVQSPRYKIIEKKQPVAFWCNPISGHNTLYWYLQNLGQGPELLIRYENEEAVDDSQLPKDRFSAERLKGVDSTLKIQPAELGDSAVYLCACSLDQGGTQANYGYTFGSGTRLTVV.

To note about this clonotype: The conserved phenylalanine or tryptophan normally closing the CDR3 is absent here, so this likely arose from a read error. The CDR3 sequence is CASSPDRGYEQYL. CDR3 nucleotides: TGTGCCAGCAGTCCCGACAGGGGCTACGAGCAGTACCTC. The rearrangement joins TRBV12-3 or TRBV12-4 to TRBJ2-7, with 8 bases matching TRBD1. Losses at the gene ends were 5 bases for V and 3 bases for J; bases not matched to a gene: 3. This CDR3 region has 13 residues.

The chain has TRBV7-6 and TRBJ2-1, with 12 bases lining up with TRBD2. With 5 bases clipped from V and 12 bases from J, the junction kept 17 bases outside the gene matches. Germline V CDR1 and CDR2: SGHVS, FNYEAQ. The CDR3 has 17 residues. The DNA of the CDR3 is TGTGCCAGCAGCCCTGGACTAGCGGGGTCCACGACAGATACGCAGTTCTTC. Translated: CASSPGLAGSTTDTQFF.

The chain has TRBV7-6 and TRBJ2-5, with D unclear. The CDR3 has 13 residues. CDR1 SGHVS and CDR2 FNYEAQ come from the germline V gene. Trimming cost V 3 bases and J 5 bases, with 10 bases left between them. CDR3 DNA sequence: TGTGCCAGCAGCTTTGTCTTGGGGGAGACCCAGTACTTC. Translated, it gives CASSFVLGETQYF.

This clonotype was found many times. The V call is TRBV6-5, the J call TRBJ1-1; D call uncertain. This CDR3 is built from 14 residues. Germline V CDR1 and CDR2: MNHEY, SVGAGI. Trimming cost V 7 bases and J 2 bases, with 14 bases left between them. The CDR3 is CASTSTILNTEAFF. The CDR3 bases are TGTGCCAGCACTTCTACTATATTAAACACTGAAGCTTTCTTT.

This clonotype was seen repeatedly, ten times or more. The chain recombines TRBV3-1 with TRBJ2-7; D uncertain. V dropped 0 bases and J dropped 6 bases, with 15 bases sitting between them. The CDR3 runs to 15 residues. The germline V gene has CDR1 LGHDT and CDR2 YNNKEL (reference sequence). The CDR3 coding sequence is TGTGCCAGCAGCCAAGATTCGGTACCCGCCGGCGAGCAGTACTTC. Translating it yields CASSQDSVPAGEQYF.

Written as DNA, the CDR3 is TGTGCCAGCAGTTTGGGCCTGACTTTC. This codes for CASSLGLTF. The chain employs TRBV12-3 or TRBV12-4 and TRBJ2-6; D uncertain. V was trimmed by 3 bases and J by 15 bases, leaving 3 bases between them. This CDR3 contains 9 residues.

This chain uses TRBV7-6 with TRBJ1-4; 9 bases map to TRBD1. This CDR3 spans 16 amino acids. Per germline, CDR1 SGHVS and CDR2 FNYEAQ. The J segment lost 7 bases and the V segment lost 4 bases, leaving 10 bases of the junction unmatched. CDR3 sequence reads: CASSYVSGQGVEKLFF. The CDR3 DNA reads as TGTGCCAGCAGCTACGTCTCGGGACAGGGTGTTGAAAAACTGTTTTTT.

Comments on this clonotype: The junction departs from germline at one end; a sequencing error may be responsible. The chain joins TRBV4-2 to TRBJ2-7, with unresolved D. The germline V gene encodes CDR1 LGHNA and CDR2 YNFKEQ. The CDR3 loop spans 15 amino acids. CDR3 coding DNA: TGTGCCAGCAGCCAAGGGTCTCAGCCCGTCTACGAGCGGTACTTC. This sequence encodes CASSQGSQPVYERYF.

Turning to this clonotype: A much more abundant neighbour one base away suggests this may be a read error. The genes are TRBV28 and TRBJ1-1, with D possibly matching TRBD1 (6 bases). The CDR3 covers 15 residues. The germline V gene encodes CDR1 MDHEN and CDR2 SYDVKM. The DNA for the CDR3 is TGTGCCAGCATATATAGACAGGCCGGGCGCACTGAAGCTTCCTTT. Translation: CASIYRQAGRTEASF.